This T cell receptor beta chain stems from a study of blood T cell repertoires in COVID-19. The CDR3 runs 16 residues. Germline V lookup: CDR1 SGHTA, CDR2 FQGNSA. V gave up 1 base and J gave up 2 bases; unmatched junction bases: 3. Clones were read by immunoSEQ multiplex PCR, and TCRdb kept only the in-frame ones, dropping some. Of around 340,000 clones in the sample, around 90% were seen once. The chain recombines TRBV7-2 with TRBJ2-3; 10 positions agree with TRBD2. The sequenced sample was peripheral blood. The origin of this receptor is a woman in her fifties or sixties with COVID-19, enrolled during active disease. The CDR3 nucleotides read TGTGCCAGCAGCTTAGAGCGGGGGGGCTACACAGATACGCAGTATTTT. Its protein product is CASSLERGGYTDTQYF.